These 14 T cell receptor beta chains were sequenced from one sample in a study of CD8 T cells in ankylosing spondylitis. MiXCR was run by TCRdb on the 5' RACE reads, yielding one entry per CDR3 protein. The data contain about 150,000 distinct CDR3 sequences, 40% to 50% of them singletons. Sequencing was done on a sample of synovial fluid, either unsorted or a sorted T cell fraction (not recorded which). Source of these receptors: a male donor with ankylosing spondylitis.

This sequence joins TRBV28 and TRBJ1-6, with D possibly being TRBD1 (5 bases). V was clipped by 3 bases and J by 0 bases, with 18 bases between them. Germline V gives CDR1 MDHEN, CDR2 SYDVKM. The CDR3 extends over 19 amino acids. CDR3 sequence reads: CASSFFQGFLSSYNSPLHF. For the CDR3, the DNA is TGTGCCAGCAGTTTTTTCCAGGGATTCCTAAGCTCCTATAATTCACCCCTCCACTTT.

This chain links TRBV18 with TRBJ2-3, with D possibly being TRBD2 (6 bases). Trimming removed 3 bases from V and 2 bases from J, with 12 bases in between. CDR1 KGHSH and CDR2 LQKENI come from the germline V gene. There are 15 residues in the CDR3. Here the CDR3 reads CASSPLPGDTDTQYF. The CDR3 coding sequence is TGTGCCAGCTCACCTCTACCGGGGGACACAGATACGCAGTATTTT.

This chain uses TRBV11-2 with TRBJ2-5; no clear D. There are 16 residues in the CDR3. Germline V gene lookup returns CDR1 SGHAT and CDR2 FQNNGV. V was cut by 5 bases and J by 4 bases, with 20 bases left in between. The chain's CDR3 is CASSLVNTWVGETQYF. The CDR3 bases are TGTGCCAGCAGCCTAGTGAACACGTGGGTCGGAGAGACCCAGTACTTC.

V usage is TRBV7-9 and J usage is TRBJ2-7; tentatively, D is TRBD1 (7 bases). The CDR3 is 15 amino acids. Looked up from germline, CDR1 is SEHNR and CDR2 is FQNEAQ (reference sequence). Between the trimmed V and J ends, which lost 1 base and 2 bases, there was a span of 12 bases. The CDR3 DNA sequence: TGTGCCAGCAGCTTAGGGGGGGACAGACCCTACGAGCAGTACTTC. Its translation: CASSLGGDRPYEQYF.

The chain is built from TRBV6-2 or TRBV6-3 and TRBJ1-5; 8 nucleotides match TRBD1. Germline lookup yields CDR1 MNHEY and CDR2 SVGEGT. The CDR3 runs to 18 residues. The J segment lost 0 bases and the V segment lost 2 bases, leaving 9 bases of the junction unmatched. The CDR3 is CASSYRDRGFYSNQPQHF. The CDR3 DNA follows: TGTGCCAGCAGTTACCGCGACAGGGGATTCTATAGCAATCAGCCCCAGCATTTT.

This clonotype was counted at least ten times. This chain connects TRBV7-8 to TRBJ1-2; a possible D gene is TRBD1 (5 bases). This CDR3 spans 14 amino acids. CDR1 is SGHVS and CDR2 is FQNEAQ in the germline V gene. Trimming pared 5 bases from V and 10 bases from J, leaving 20 bases between. This CDR3 reads CASSPEEGLLYYTF. The CDR3 DNA reads TGTGCCAGCAGCCCCGAAGAGGGACTTTTGTACTACACCTTC.

The chain joins TRBV4-3 to TRBJ2-3; D is undetermined. The CDR3 totals 17 residues. V was shortened by 0 bases and J by 2 bases, with 15 bases between the two germline ends. CDR1 and CDR2 (germline): LGHNA, YSLEER. The CDR3 sequence: CASSQDYGVKTTDTQYF. The CDR3, as DNA: TGCGCCAGCAGCCAAGATTACGGTGTCAAGACCACAGATACGCAGTATTTT.

The chain joins TRBV9 to TRBJ2-3; 10 nucleotides line up with TRBD2. This CDR3 has 14 residues. CDR1 SGDLS and CDR2 YYNGEE come from the germline V gene. With V trimmed by 3 bases and J by 6 bases, 4 bases remained unmatched. CDR3 nucleotide sequence: TGTGCCAGCAGCGCTAGCGGGAGTTCGGATACGCAGTATTTT. This translates into CASSASGSSDTQYF.

CDR3 in DNA: TGTGCCAGCAGTTCGACCCCGGGACAGCTGGAGACCCAGTACTTC. Residues: CASSSTPGQLETQYF. The chain employs TRBV6-5 and TRBJ2-5; 7 nucleotides line up with TRBD1. Per the germline V gene, CDR1 is MNHEY and CDR2 is SVGAGI. The length of the CDR3 is 15 residues. Trimming at V came to 4 bases and at J to 5 bases, leaving 10 bases not matched to a gene.

This clonotype is a singleton in its sample. The chain links TRBV12-3 or TRBV12-4 to TRBJ2-1, with a weak D call TRBD2 (5 bases). The CDR3 runs 12 residues. The V end lost 6 bases, the J end lost 9 bases, and 12 bases lay between the germline ends. CDR3 amino acids: CASSPLAGEQFF. In nucleotides, the CDR3 is TGTGCCAGCAGCCCTCTTGCGGGTGAGCAGTTCTTC.

This clonotype was detected a few times. The rearrangement uses TRBV6-2 or TRBV6-3 and TRBJ2-7; D is perhaps TRBD1 (6 bases). Germline CDR1 MNHEY, CDR2 SVGEGT. The ends were cut back, 2 bases at V and 7 bases at J, with 6 bases in the middle. The CDR3 spans 11 residues. The CDR3 loop reads CASSYGTEQYF. CDR3 DNA sequence: TGTGCCAGCAGTTACGGGACAGAGCAGTACTTC.

The rearrangement uses TRBV29-1 and TRBJ2-5; tentatively, D is TRBD2 (6 bases). CDR3 size: 16 residues. V was pared by 3 bases and J by 7 bases, with 24 bases between. Germline V gives CDR1 SQVTM, CDR2 ANQGSEA. The CDR3 nucleotides read TGCAGCGTTGAGGACATGAGGCAACCGGGGGTGAGGACCCAGTACTTC. Its protein is CSVEDMRQPGVRTQYF.

The V gene is TRBV13, the J gene TRBJ2-2; D is perhaps TRBD1 (5 bases). The germline V gene has CDR1 PRHDT and CDR2 FYEKMQ (reference sequence). V gave up 4 bases and J gave up 3 bases, with 12 bases separating them. This CDR3 region has 15 residues. CDR3: CASSSPGYDTGELFF. The CDR3 DNA reads as TGTGCCAGCAGCTCCCCAGGGTACGACACCGGGGAGCTGTTTTTT.

This clonotype was detected only a few times. The chain combines TRBV28 with TRBJ2-7; 11 bases match TRBD1. Germline V gene sequence: CDR1 MDHEN, CDR2 SYDVKM. The CDR3 is made up of 17 amino acids. V lost 7 bases, J lost 4 bases, and 15 bases stayed unmatched. The CDR3, as DNA: TGTGCCAGCACCGTTATCAGGGGACAGGGGGGATGGTACGAGCAGTACTTC. It yields the protein CASTVIRGQGGWYEQYF.